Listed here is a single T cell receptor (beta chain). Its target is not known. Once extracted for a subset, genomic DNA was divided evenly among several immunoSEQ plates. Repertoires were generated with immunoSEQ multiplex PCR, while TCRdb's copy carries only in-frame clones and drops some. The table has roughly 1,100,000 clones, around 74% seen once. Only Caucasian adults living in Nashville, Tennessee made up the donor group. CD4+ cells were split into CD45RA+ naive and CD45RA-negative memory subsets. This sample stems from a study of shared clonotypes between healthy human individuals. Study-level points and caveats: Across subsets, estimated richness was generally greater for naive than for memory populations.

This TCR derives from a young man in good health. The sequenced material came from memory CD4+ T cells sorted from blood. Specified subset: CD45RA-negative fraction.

Here the CDR3 DNA reads TGCGCCAGCAGTGGAGGAAAAGGGTCAGGCATTCAGTACTTC. It is translated as CASSGGKGSGIQYF. The V gene is TRBV10-1, the J gene TRBJ2-4; D gene uncertain. This CDR3 contains 14 residues. V lost 4 bases to trimming and J lost 9 bases, with 16 bases between them. Germline values: CDR1 WNHNN, CDR2 SYGVQD (reference sequence).